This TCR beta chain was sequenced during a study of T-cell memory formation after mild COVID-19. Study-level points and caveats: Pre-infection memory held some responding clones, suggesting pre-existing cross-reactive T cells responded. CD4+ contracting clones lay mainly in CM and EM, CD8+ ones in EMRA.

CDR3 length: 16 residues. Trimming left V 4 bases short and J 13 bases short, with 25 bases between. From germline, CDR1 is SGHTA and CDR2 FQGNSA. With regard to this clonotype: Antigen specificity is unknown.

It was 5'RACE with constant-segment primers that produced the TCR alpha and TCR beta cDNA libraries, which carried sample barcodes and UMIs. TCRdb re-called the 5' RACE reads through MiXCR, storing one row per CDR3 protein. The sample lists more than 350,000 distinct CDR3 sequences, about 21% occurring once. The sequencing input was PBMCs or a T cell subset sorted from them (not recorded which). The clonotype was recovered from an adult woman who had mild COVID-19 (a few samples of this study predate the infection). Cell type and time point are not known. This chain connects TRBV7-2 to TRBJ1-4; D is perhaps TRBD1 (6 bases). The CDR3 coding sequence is TGTGCCAGCAGCTCTATACAGGGCTCTATCGAGGAGAGACTGTTTTTT. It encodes CASSSIQGSIEERLFF.